This T cell receptor beta chain originates from a study of shared clonotypes between healthy human individuals. Across the whole study: Researchers assigned three CD4 naive, three CD4 memory, two CD8 naive and one CD8 memory plate to each donor. Study-level points and caveats: Among the subsets, naive ones generally showed larger estimated richness than memory ones.

On sorted subsets, replicate PCRs used 150 to 250 ng DNA, or about 30,000 T cell genomes. Using immunoSEQ multiplex PCR, the repertoire was profiled, and TCRdb retains in-frame clones only, with some absent. The data contain approximately 1,500,000 clones, more than 95% of them singletons. Donors, healthy HIV-negative adults, lacked recent acute infections or vaccinations. With respect to this clone: The target antigen is unknown.

Sequencing was done on a sample of naive CD4+ T cells sorted from blood. The subset here: CD45RA+ positively selected. The clonotype comes from a man younger than 45 in good health.

CDR3 sequence (DNA): TGCAGCGTGGCGGGACTAGCGGGAGGCAGCGATACGCAGTATTTT. Translating gives CSVAGLAGGSDTQYF. This sequence joins TRBV29-1 and TRBJ2-3; TRBD2 matches at 15 bases. Germline values: CDR1 SQVTM, CDR2 ANQGSEA. V was pared by 6 bases and J by 6 bases, with 7 bases of the junction left unmatched. The CDR3 runs 15 residues.